The source of this T cell receptor (beta chain) is a study of cytomegalovirus exposure and HLA in healthy donors (dated by TCRdb to about 2017). Describing the broader study: An earlier analysis of roughly 570 of the donors reported over 250 Gb of sequence data and about 120 million unique TCR beta sequences obtained from 150 million to 200 million T cells. The study combined high-throughput TCR immunosequencing, statistical association of individual TCRs with disease status, and machine learning to predict cytomegalovirus infection status. HLA typing included class I and class II loci at four-digit resolution. An early release covering roughly 580 HLA-typed donors comprised about 300 gigabases of sequencing data and around 86 million unique TCR sequences. In an earlier analysis of over 550 of the donors, high-throughput TCR beta sequencing was used to judge whether each TCR beta V gene segment behaved as functional or pseudogenic. Among the roughly 390 genotyped donors, around 81% belonged to the genetic ancestry cluster associated with self-reported Caucasian donors. The study was designed to test whether signatures of past pathogen exposure could be identified by cataloging public T cell receptors. Four or five DR-DQ haplotypes were handled as single units for association and clustering because linkage in the cohort was strong. A later genetic analysis used genome-wide SNP genotypes for about 60% of the roughly 670 donors, treating that subset as a discovery cohort. Across about 370 genotyped donors of the cohort, an average of roughly 230,000 unique TCR beta nucleotide sequences per donor were sequenced, and roughly a sixth of those sequences were non-productive. Donor age, sex, ethnicity and CMV serostatus were compiled together with the repertoire data. In a later analysis, previously published TCR beta repertoires from 666 donors were re-analyzed and high-resolution HLA genotyping was added so that TCR occurrence patterns could be studied. Rather than drawing on any new phenotypic data, the later analysis identified candidate immune exposures from TCR beta sequences and the way those sequences occurred across donors. The T cell repertoires of 670 or so subjects were profiled by immunosequencing and related to cytomegalovirus serostatus. The number of donors typed differed by locus, with about 629-640 for A, B, C, DRB1 and DQB1, around 560 for DQA1, 600 to 610 for DPA1, and approximately 470 for DPB1. Every discovery cohort repertoire had been produced on one sequencing platform. In addition to the first cohort of 500 to 850 subjects, a separate validation cohort of approximately 120 different subjects was used. Results and caveats for the whole study, not just this receptor: In a later genetic analysis, fewer N-insertions in productive TCRs were reported among donors in an Asian-associated ancestry cluster than the approximately 710-donor mean. CMV serostatus was the only immune exposure information available for the cohort. It was suggested by the authors that the approach could potentially be generalized to other disease states and immunological phenotypes. The presence/absence analyses assumed that sequencing depth was roughly uniform across donors, and that assumption may not be true. In vitro tests confirmed that a few of the cytomegalovirus-associated TCR beta chains recognize cytomegalovirus antigens. An earlier analysis of roughly 570 of the donors showed that most TCR beta V segments appeared in productive rearrangements either about 87% or about 30% of the time, which broadly matched IMGT annotations. Some IMGT-functional V segments, including TRBV6-2 and TRBV6-3, could not be distinguished by the 87-base-pair reads and were therefore excluded. According to a later analysis, TCR association rates differed among HLA loci, with DRB1 alleles showing the most associated TCRs and HLA-C alleles showing the fewest. A later genetic analysis associated a missense DCLRE1C variant with V-gene and J-gene trimming of TCR beta chains, and an independent cohort replicated the association. Because some donors lacked HLA typing at each locus, the association tests relied only on the typed subset. Correlated functional status among segregating V segments might be attributable to linkage disequilibrium, but an unknown experimental factor could not be ruled out. Strong co-occurrence of HLA alleles, especially DR and DQ, made assigning TCR associations to individual alleles difficult. In a later analysis, HLA-associated TCR beta chains were found to be more clonally expanded and to have lower generation probabilities than equally common non-associated chains. The study listed 164 TCR beta chains as associated with cytomegalovirus. Because counts were too low, about 18 rarely observed V segments, including chromosome 9 orphons, were excluded from the earlier analysis of 587 of the donors. In a later analysis, most CMV-associated TCR beta chains were found to appear HLA-restricted, with HLA associations seemingly driven largely by CMV exposure. According to a later analysis, parvovirus B19, influenza, CMV and Epstein-Barr virus appeared linked to several top co-occurrence clusters. A further reported finding was that TCR beta sequences accurately predicted the HLA-A and HLA-B alleles for most subjects in the first cohort. A cluster of highly shared sequence variants was judged likely to be a technical artifact of the sequencing pipeline. The classifier was reported to diagnose cytomegalovirus status with high specificity and sensitivity in both the original cohort and the validation cohort. Across donors, most TCR sequences were observed very rarely, whereas some public TCRs were present in many individuals. In a later analysis, some 17,000 TCR beta sequences were associated with specific HLA alleles at a false discovery rate of 0.05. This cohort had only TCR beta chains sequenced, and the lack of alpha or paired-chain data limited which features could be detected.

Libraries were prepared through the immunoSEQ multiplex PCR assay. For the multiplex PCR, a mixture combining 60 forward primers for TCR Vbeta segments and 13 reverse primers for TCR Jbeta segments was used. Amplification of the CDR3 region of rearranged TCR beta genes was performed with a multiplex PCR assay on genomic DNA. Amplified TCR beta libraries were sequenced as 87-base-pair reads on the Illumina HiSeq System. From the authors' description of their analysis: In a later analysis, tens of millions of unique TCR beta chains were counted across the roughly 610 repertoires, and about 9.9 million of these chains were shared by at least two donors. Raw reads were error-corrected and collapsed into unique sequences with a nearest-neighbor algorithm that merged closely related sequences to remove PCR and sequencing errors. To assign V, D and J gene segments, CDR3 sequences were aligned to IMGT reference sequences. For a sequence to be retained, a match of at least six nucleotides to both a V gene segment and a J gene segment was required. Rearrangements were classified as productive when the CDR3 lacked stop codons and remained in frame with V and J, and all other rearrangements were classified as non-productive. Following IMGT convention, CDR3 was defined as the stretch from the second conserved V-encoded cysteine to the conserved J-encoded phenylalanine. In an earlier analysis of just under 600 of the donors, sequences lacking an unambiguous match to a single V gene segment were excluded. An earlier analysis of 500 to 600 of the donors classified V segments as functional when productive rearrangements were above 56.7% and as segregating when the standard deviation between donors was above 5%. A statistical classification framework was built for diagnosing cytomegalovirus status from the catalog of TCR beta chain sequences. V and J gene assignment, in a later analysis, came from comparing TCR nucleotide sequences with IMGT/GENE-DB human TR gene sequences. A later analysis assigned CDR3 sequences and most-parsimonious VDJ recombination scenarios with the TCRdist pipeline. In a later analysis, each TCR beta chain was defined by its CDR3 amino acid sequence together with its V-gene family, and reads lacking a unique V-gene family were excluded. As a way to deal with suspected cross-contamination and a sequencing artifact, a later analysis dropped 592 nucleotide sequences that were highly shared and had low generation probability. In a later analysis, a clonal expansion index for each public chain was calculated from normalized within-repertoire ranks of inferred template counts. Generation probabilities in a later analysis came from a VDJ recombination model fitted to out-of-frame rearrangements, and those results were checked against IGoR. In a later analysis, TCR-TCR, TCR-HLA and TCR-CMV co-occurrence was scored with hypergeometric tests, and a repertoire-size bias correction was applied to TCR pairs. A later analysis estimated false discovery rates by permuting HLA or CMV assignments 20 times. A later analysis grouped co-occurring TCRs with DBSCAN, adding TCRdist sequence similarity when clustering within HLA-allele-positive subsets. Repertoires with fewer than 30,000 or more than 120,000 public chains were left out of co-occurrence clustering, as were a few repertoires with anomalous nucleotide sharing. Drawn from immuneACCESS, this table holds only the in-frame rearrangements with V and J called that TCRdb kept. Clones are partly lost; checked studies trace under half to an unresolved V gene and leave the rest unexplained. V and J calls and clone size are copied from that table; D and trimming were computed from the DNA. The sample table holds 140,000 to 150,000 clones, of which 72% were seen once. The ten largest clonotypes hold approximately 2% of the sample.

Reading from cysteine to phenylalanine, the CDR3 counts 15 amino acids. The only DNA kept is the CDR3, 45 bases in frame from the first base. The germline V end is reduced by 6 bases and the J end by 1 base; junction bases left unmatched: 4. Sequences SNHLY (CDR1) and FYNNEI (CDR2) are obtained from the germline V gene. As regards this clone: Its antigen has not been determined. Per-base quality was not reported, and no clone a single base away is much larger than it.

The cohort comprised approximately 700 healthy bone marrow donors. At the time of sampling, every cohort member was nominally healthy, though immune exposures that went unrecorded were likely present. The donor tested CMV seronegative, placing the donor among the 350 or so seronegative members of the cohort. A peripheral blood sample was provided by each donor, and peripheral blood mononuclear cells were used for TCR beta sequencing. Genomic DNA was extracted from the blood cell samples with the Qiagen DNeasy Blood Extraction Kit. The source of this sequence is a middle-aged man in good health and CMV-seronegative. Sequenced: PBMCs. Recombination joined TRBV2 with TRBJ2-5, and TRBD2 aligns with 11 junction nucleotides. This receptor has the CDR3 CASSPGTSGQETQYF. The DNA is as follows: TGTGCCAGCAGCCCCGGGACTAGCGGCCAAGAGACCCAGTACTTC. The variable domain in full, with residues beyond the CDR3 obtained from the reference TRBV2 and TRBJ2-5 genes, is EPEVTQTPSHQVTQMGQEVILRCVPISNHLYFYWYRQILGQKVEFLVSFYNNEISEKSEIFDDQFSVERPDGSNFTLKIRSTKLEDSAMYFCASSPGTSGQETQYFGPGTRLLVL.